This entry features one T cell receptor beta chain sequence. Its antigen is as yet unknown. Germline CDR1 and CDR2: SGHKS and YYEKEE (reference sequence). V shed 1 base and J shed 3 bases, with 7 bases lying between them. The CDR3 length is 13 residues. The sample belongs to a study of cytomegalovirus exposure and HLA in healthy donors. Study-wide findings and caveats: It was only CMV serostatus that was available as immune exposure information. With DRB1 most and HLA-C fewest, TCR association rates differed between HLA loci in a later analysis.

With 60 Vbeta and 13 Jbeta primers, the PCR was carried out. TCRdb's copy holds only in-frame clones and misses some; the assay was immunoSEQ multiplex PCR. Altogether some 180,000 clones are present, roughly 74% being singletons, with the ten largest covering approximately 2.9%. This TCR came from a female donor in good health and CMV-seronegative. The chain employs TRBV5-5 and TRBJ2-5; D remains ambiguous. Sequenced: PBMCs. This CDR3 reads CASSLWAEETQYF. CDR3 coding DNA: TGTGCCAGCAGCTTGTGGGCAGAAGAGACCCAGTACTTC.